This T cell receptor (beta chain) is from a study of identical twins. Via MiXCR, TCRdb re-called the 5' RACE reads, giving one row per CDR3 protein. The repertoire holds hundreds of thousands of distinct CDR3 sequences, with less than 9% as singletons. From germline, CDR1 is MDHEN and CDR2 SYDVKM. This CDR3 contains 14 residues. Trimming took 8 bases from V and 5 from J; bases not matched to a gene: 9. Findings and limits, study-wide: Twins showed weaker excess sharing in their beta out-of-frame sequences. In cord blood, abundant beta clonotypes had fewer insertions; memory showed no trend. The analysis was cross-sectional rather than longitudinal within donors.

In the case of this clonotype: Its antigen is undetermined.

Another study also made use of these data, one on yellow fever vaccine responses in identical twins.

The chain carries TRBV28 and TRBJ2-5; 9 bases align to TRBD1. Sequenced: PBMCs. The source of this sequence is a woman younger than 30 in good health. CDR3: CASALDRGGETQYF. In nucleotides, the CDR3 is TGTGCCAGCGCCCTTGACAGGGGGGGGGAGACCCAGTACTTC. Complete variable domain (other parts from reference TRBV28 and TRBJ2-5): DVKVTQSSRYLVKRTGEKVFLECVQDMDHENMFWYRQDPGLGLRLIYFSYDVKMKEKGDIPEGYSVSREKKERFSLILESASTNQTSMYLCASALDRGGETQYFGPGTRLLVL.